A single sample is the source of the 15 T cell receptor beta chains below, sequenced in a study of neurological immune-mediated disorders. Sample time point: longitudinal time-point 1 (baseline). TCRdb passed the 5' RACE reads through MiXCR, listing each CDR3 protein once. This sample has about 49,000 distinct CDR3 sequences; 9% to 10% occur once, and the top ten carry about 1.6%. The source material was PBMCs. The receptors were sampled from a woman in her thirties or forties in good health.

This clonotype was detected ten times or more. The rearrangement uses TRBV7-9 and TRBJ2-7, with D tentatively TRBD2 (6 bases). Germline CDR1 reads SEHNR; CDR2 reads FQNEAQ (reference sequence). The CDR3 runs to 13 residues. Trimming cost V 5 bases and J 3 bases, with 11 bases left between them. CDR3 coding DNA: TGTGCCAGCAGCCCGCCCGGGAGCTACGAGCAGTACTTC. Protein: CASSPPGSYEQYF.

Regarding this clonotype: A clone one base away is much larger, so this may be a read error. This sequence joins TRBV9 and TRBJ2-1, with D unclear. The CDR3 has 15 residues. From germline, CDR1 is SGDLS and CDR2 YYNGEE. Trimming removed 1 base at V and 0 bases at J, with 8 bases between. CDR3 in DNA: TGTGCCAGCAGCGTACATGGTAGCTCCTACAATGAGCAGTTCTTC. Translating it yields CASSVHGSSYNEQFF.

Ten or more counts support this clonotype. The rearrangement uses TRBV28 and TRBJ2-2, with a possible D match to TRBD2 (5 bases). V lost 10 bases and J 6 bases, leaving 15 bases between the germline ends. The V gene's germline CDR1 is MDHEN and CDR2 SYDVKM. The CDR3 is 13 residues long. The CDR3 nucleotides are TGTGCCACCCGGGGTAGCGAACCCGGGGAGCTGTTTTTT. It specifies CATRGSEPGELFF.

The sample holds many counts of this clonotype. This chain uses TRBV20-1 with TRBJ2-3; 8 bases align to TRBD1. The V and J ends lost 0 bases and 2 bases, in that order; junction bases with no gene match: 10. The CDR3 totals 17 residues. Germline CDR1 is DFQATT and CDR2 is SNEGSKA (reference sequence). The CDR3 protein is CSARDMQGASFTDTQYF. The CDR3 nucleotides read TGCAGTGCTAGAGATATGCAGGGGGCTAGCTTCACAGATACGCAGTATTTT.

This clonotype was observed at least ten times. The rearrangement links TRBV4-3 to TRBJ2-5; 9 bases are a match to TRBD2. The length of the CDR3 is 15 residues. The V and J ends lost 3 bases and 5 bases, in that order; junction bases with no gene match: 7. CDR1 LGHNA and CDR2 YSLEER come from the germline V gene. In DNA form, the CDR3 reads TGCGCCAGCAGCCAGCAAGCGGGAGGTAGGGAGACCCAGTACTTC. Translated: CASSQQAGGRETQYF.

There are many counts of this clonotype. This chain uses TRBV7-3 with TRBJ2-3; D is undetermined. V was trimmed by 5 bases and J by 4 bases, leaving 13 bases between them. The CDR3 has 14 amino acids. Germline V CDR1 and CDR2: SGHTA, FQGTGA. CDR3 nucleotide sequence: TGTGCCAGCAGCCCCAATCCCCCTCCAGATACGCAGTATTTT. Translated: CASSPNPPPDTQYF.

The V gene is TRBV4-3, the J gene TRBJ1-2, with a possible D match to TRBD1 (5 bases). Looked up from germline, CDR1 is LGHNA and CDR2 is YSLEER. Trimming pared 0 bases from V and 3 bases from J, leaving 14 bases between. The CDR3 sequence is 16 residues long. DNA for the CDR3: TGCGCCAGCAGCCAAGATCAGGCAGGGCTGGACTATGGCTACACCTTC. Protein sequence: CASSQDQAGLDYGYTF.

This clonotype appeared many times. The chain is built from TRBV9 and TRBJ1-1; no clear D gene. Trimming shortened V by 0 bases and J by 3 bases, and 6 bases separated the two germline ends. The CDR3 contains 13 residues. In germline, CDR1 is SGDLS, CDR2 YYNGEE. CDR3: CASSVVVDTEAFF. The DNA of the CDR3 is TGTGCCAGCAGCGTAGTTGTGGACACTGAAGCTTTCTTT.

Only one count was recorded for this clonotype. The V gene is TRBV2, the J gene TRBJ2-5; 8 nucleotides match TRBD1. CDR3 length equals 15 residues. V dropped 2 bases and J dropped 1; count of bases not matched to a gene: 3. CDR1 is SNHLY, CDR2 FYNNEI, per germline. The CDR3 sequence is CASSEQGAPQETQYF. For the CDR3, the DNA is TGTGCCAGCAGTGAACAGGGGGCCCCCCAAGAGACCCAGTACTTC.

Many counts were recorded for this clonotype. The DNA of the CDR3 is TGCGCCAGCAGCCCTGGGACATTCCCCGGGGAGCTGTTTTTT. Protein: CASSPGTFPGELFF. J is TRBJ2-2 and V is TRBV4-3; D perhaps matches TRBD1 (6 bases). The germline gives CDR1 LGHNA, CDR2 YSLEER. This CDR3 comprises 14 residues. Deletions cut 4 bases from V and 6 bases from J, with 12 bases between.

Points on this clonotype: The germline gene is not matched at one end of the junction; a read error may be the cause. The chain employs TRBV6-2 or TRBV6-3 and TRBJ1-2; possibly TRBD1 for D (6 bases). Germline values: CDR1 MNHEY, CDR2 SVGEGT. The CDR3 runs 14 residues. The CDR3 spells CASSYPSNRVGYTF. For the CDR3, the DNA is TGTGCCAGCAGTTACCCGTCGAACAGGGTCGGCTACACCTTT.

This clonotype has at least ten counts. The V call is TRBV4-1, the J call TRBJ2-7, with a weak D call TRBD1 (6 bases). The germline CDR1 and CDR2 sequences are MGHRA and YSYEKL. V lost 4 bases, J lost 3 bases, and 13 bases lay in between. This CDR3 is 14 amino acids long. CDR3 amino acids: CASSLNLGGYEQYF. CDR3 sequence (DNA): TGCGCCAGCAGCCTAAACCTAGGGGGCTACGAGCAGTACTTC.

Within the sample, this clonotype is medium-sized (0.01 to 0.1%). This chain links TRBV20-1 with TRBJ2-7; TRBD2 matches at 12 bases. The CDR3 loop spans 15 amino acids. Germline assignment: CDR1 DFQATT and CDR2 SNEGSKA (reference sequence). V gave up 2 bases and J gave up 3 bases; unmatched junction bases: 5. This CDR3 is CSARPTSGSIYEQYF. CDR3 coding DNA: TGCAGTGCTAGACCGACTAGCGGGAGCATCTACGAGCAGTACTTC.

Ten or more counts support this clonotype. The CDR3 here is CASSEARYMNTEAFF. CDR3 in DNA: TGTGCCAGCAGTGAAGCGCGGTACATGAACACTGAAGCTTTCTTT. This chain joins TRBV6-1 and TRBJ1-1; unclear D gene. The CDR3 sequence is 15 residues long. Germline loops: CDR1 MNHNS, CDR2 SASEGT. The V gene lost 0 bases and the J gene lost 0 bases, with 8 bases spanning the gap.

The table lists this clonotype with many counts. V is TRBV7-3 and J is TRBJ2-2; 9 bases are shared with TRBD1. CDR1 and CDR2 from the germline V gene are SGHTA and FQGTGA. V shed 5 bases, J shed 6 bases, and the junction held 7 bases outside the gene matches. The CDR3 has 15 amino acids. CDR3 bases: TGTGCCAGCAGCCCACCGGGACAGGGCCCCGGGGAGCTGTTTTTT. It codes for CASSPPGQGPGELFF.